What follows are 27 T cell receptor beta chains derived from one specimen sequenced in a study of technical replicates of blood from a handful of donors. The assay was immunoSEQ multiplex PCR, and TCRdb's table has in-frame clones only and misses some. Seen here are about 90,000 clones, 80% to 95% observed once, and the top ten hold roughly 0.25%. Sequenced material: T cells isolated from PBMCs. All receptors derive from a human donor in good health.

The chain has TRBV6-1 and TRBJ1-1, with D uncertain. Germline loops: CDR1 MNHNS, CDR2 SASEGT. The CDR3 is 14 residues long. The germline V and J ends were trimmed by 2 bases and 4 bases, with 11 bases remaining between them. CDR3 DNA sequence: TGTGCCAGCAGTGAACTGACGGGGAGCACTGAAGCTTTCTTT. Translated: CASSELTGSTEAFF.

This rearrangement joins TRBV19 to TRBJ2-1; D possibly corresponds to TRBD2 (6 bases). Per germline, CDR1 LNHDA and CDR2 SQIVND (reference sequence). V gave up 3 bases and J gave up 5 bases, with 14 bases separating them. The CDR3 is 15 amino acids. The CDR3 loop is CASSITPREDNEQFF. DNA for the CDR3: TGTGCCAGTAGTATCACCCCCAGGGAGGACAATGAGCAGTTCTTC.

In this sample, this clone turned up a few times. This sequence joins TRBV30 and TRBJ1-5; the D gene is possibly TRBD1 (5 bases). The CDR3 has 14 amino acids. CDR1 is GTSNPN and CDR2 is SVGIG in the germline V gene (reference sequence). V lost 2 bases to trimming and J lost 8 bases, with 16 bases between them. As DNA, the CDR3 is TGTGCCTGGAGTTACGGGGGTGTTGAGAAGCCCCAGCATTTT. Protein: CAWSYGGVEKPQHF. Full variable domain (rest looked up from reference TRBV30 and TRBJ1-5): SQTIHQWPATLVQPVGSPLSLECTVEGTSNPNLYWYRQAAGRGLQLLFYSVGIGQISSEVPQNLSASRPQDRQFILSSKKLLLSDSGFYLCAWSYGGVEKPQHFGDGTRLSIL.

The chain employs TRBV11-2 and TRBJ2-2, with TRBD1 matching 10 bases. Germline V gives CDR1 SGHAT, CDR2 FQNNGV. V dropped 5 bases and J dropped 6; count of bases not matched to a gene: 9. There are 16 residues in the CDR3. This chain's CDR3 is CASSVHRDRGSGELFF. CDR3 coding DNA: TGTGCCAGCAGCGTACACCGGGACAGGGGATCCGGGGAGCTGTTTTTT.

This chain's CDR3 is CASSQLGTSGRPDTQYF. Written as DNA, the CDR3 is TGCGCCAGCAGCCAATTGGGAACTAGCGGGAGGCCAGATACGCAGTATTTT. This sequence joins TRBV4-1 and TRBJ2-3, with TRBD2 identical over 12 bases. Germline assignment: CDR1 MGHRA and CDR2 YSYEKL. CDR3 size: 17 residues. V lost 2 bases to trimming and J lost 4 bases; unmatched junction nucleotides: 7.

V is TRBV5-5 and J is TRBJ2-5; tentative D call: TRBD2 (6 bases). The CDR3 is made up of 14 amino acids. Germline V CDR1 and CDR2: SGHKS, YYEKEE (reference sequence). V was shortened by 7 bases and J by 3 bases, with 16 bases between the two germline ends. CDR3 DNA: TGTGCCAGCGCTGCCCCGGGGGTAAAAGAGACCCAGTACTTC. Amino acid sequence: CASAAPGVKETQYF.

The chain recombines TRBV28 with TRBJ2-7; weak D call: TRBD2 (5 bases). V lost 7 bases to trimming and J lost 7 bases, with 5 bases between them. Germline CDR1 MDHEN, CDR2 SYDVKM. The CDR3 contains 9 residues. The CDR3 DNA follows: TGTGCCAGCACGGGGGAGCAGTACTTC. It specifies CASTGEQYF.

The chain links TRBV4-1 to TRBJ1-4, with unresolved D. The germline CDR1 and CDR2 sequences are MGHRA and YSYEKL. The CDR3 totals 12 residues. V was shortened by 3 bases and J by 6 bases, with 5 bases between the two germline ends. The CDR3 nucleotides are TGCGCCAGCAGCCATCAGGATGAAAAACTGTTTTTT. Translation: CASSHQDEKLFF.

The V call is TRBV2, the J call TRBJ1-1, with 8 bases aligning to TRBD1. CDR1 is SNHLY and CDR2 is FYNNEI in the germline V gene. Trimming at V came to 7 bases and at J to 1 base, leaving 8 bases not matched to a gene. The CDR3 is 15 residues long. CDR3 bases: TGTGCCAGCATTCAGGGGGCTATGGGGAACACTGAAGCTTTCTTT. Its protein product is CASIQGAMGNTEAFF.

The CDR3 sequence: CATSRTRGHSYEQYF. DNA for the CDR3: TGTGCCACCAGCAGGACGAGGGGACATTCCTACGAGCAGTACTTC. This rearrangement joins TRBV15 to TRBJ2-7; weak D call: TRBD1 (6 bases). V gave up 3 bases and J gave up 1 base, with 13 bases separating them. The length of the CDR3 is 15 residues. From germline, CDR1 is LNHNV and CDR2 YYDKDF (reference sequence).

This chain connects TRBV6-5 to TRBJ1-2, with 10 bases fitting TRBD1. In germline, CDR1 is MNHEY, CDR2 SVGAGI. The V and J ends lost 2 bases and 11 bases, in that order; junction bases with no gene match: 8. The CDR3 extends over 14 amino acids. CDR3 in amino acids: CASSYRGQGSWYTF. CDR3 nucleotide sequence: TGTGCCAGCAGTTACCGGGGACAGGGGAGTTGGTACACCTTC.

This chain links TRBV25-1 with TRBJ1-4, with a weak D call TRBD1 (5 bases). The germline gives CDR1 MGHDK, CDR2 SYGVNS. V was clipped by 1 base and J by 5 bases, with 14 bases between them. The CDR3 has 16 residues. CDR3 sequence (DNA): TGTGCCAGCAGTGAATTGACGGGACTGAAAAATGAAAAACTGTTTTTT. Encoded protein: CASSELTGLKNEKLFF.

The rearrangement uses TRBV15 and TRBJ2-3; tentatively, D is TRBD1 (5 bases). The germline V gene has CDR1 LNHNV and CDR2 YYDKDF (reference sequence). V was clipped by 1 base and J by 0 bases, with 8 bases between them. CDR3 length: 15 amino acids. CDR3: CATSRGQGSTDTQYF. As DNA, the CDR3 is TGTGCCACCAGCAGAGGGCAGGGTAGCACAGATACGCAGTATTTT.

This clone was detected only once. CDR3 amino acids: CASSGTGAEGTEAFF. Written as DNA, the CDR3 is TGTGCCAGCAGTGGGACAGGGGCGGAAGGCACTGAAGCTTTCTTT. V usage is TRBV2 and J usage is TRBJ1-1, with TRBD1 identical over 9 bases. In germline, CDR1 is SNHLY, CDR2 FYNNEI. With V trimmed by 4 bases and J by 4 bases, 7 bases remained unmatched. The CDR3 totals 15 residues. The whole variable domain, remainder taken from reference TRBV2 and TRBJ1-1, is EPEVTQTPSHQVTQMGQEVILRCVPISNHLYFYWYRQILGQKVEFLVSFYNNEISEKSEIFDDQFSVERPDGSNFTLKIRSTKLEDSAMYFCASSGTGAEGTEAFFGQGTRLTVV.

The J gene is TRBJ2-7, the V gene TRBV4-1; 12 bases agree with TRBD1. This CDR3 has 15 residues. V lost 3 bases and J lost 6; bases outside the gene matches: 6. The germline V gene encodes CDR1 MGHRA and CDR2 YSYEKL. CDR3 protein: CASSQDRDRGPEQYF. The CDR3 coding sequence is TGCGCCAGCAGCCAGGACCGGGACAGGGGGCCCGAGCAGTACTTC.

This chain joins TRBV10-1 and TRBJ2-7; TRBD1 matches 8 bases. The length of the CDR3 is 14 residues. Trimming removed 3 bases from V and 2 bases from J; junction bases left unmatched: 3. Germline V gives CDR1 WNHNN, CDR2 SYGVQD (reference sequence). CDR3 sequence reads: CASSEGTGPYEQYF. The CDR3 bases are TGCGCCAGCAGTGAAGGGACAGGTCCCTACGAGCAGTACTTC.

Here the CDR3 reads CASSLSGNTEAFF. CDR3 coding DNA: TGTGCCAGCAGTTTATCAGGGAACACTGAAGCTTTCTTT. V gene TRBV28 combines with J gene TRBJ1-1; D is uncertain. CDR3 length: 13 amino acids. Trimming left V 1 base short and J 1 base short, with 4 bases between. Germline assignment: CDR1 MDHEN and CDR2 SYDVKM.

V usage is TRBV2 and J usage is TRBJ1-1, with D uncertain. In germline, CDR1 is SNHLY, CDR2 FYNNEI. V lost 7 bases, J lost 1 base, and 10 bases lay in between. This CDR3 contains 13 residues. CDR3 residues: CASKKNKNTEAFF. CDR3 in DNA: TGTGCCAGCAAAAAAAACAAGAACACTGAAGCTTTCTTT.

For the CDR3, the DNA is TGTGCCAGTAGTACTCGCACCGGGACAGCCATCTATAATTCACCCCTCCACTTT. Its protein product is CASSTRTGTAIYNSPLHF. The V and J genes are TRBV19 and TRBJ1-6; 7 bases map to TRBD1. Per the germline V gene, CDR1 is LNHDA and CDR2 is SQIVND (reference sequence). Trimming removed 4 bases from V and 3 bases from J; junction bases left unmatched: 12. This CDR3 has 18 amino acids.

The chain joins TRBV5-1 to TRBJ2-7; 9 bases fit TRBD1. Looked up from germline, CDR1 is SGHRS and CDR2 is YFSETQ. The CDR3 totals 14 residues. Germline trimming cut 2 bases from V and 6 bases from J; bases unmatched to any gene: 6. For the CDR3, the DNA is TGCGCCAGCAGCTTAACCGGGACAGGGCTCGAGCAGTACTTC. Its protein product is CASSLTGTGLEQYF.

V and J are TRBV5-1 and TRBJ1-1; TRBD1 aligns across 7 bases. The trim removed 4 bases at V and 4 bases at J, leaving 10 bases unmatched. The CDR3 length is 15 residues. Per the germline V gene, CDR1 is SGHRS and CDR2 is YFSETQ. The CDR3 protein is CASSPQVSGGTEAFF. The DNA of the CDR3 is TGCGCCAGCAGCCCCCAGGTGTCAGGGGGCACTGAAGCTTTCTTT.

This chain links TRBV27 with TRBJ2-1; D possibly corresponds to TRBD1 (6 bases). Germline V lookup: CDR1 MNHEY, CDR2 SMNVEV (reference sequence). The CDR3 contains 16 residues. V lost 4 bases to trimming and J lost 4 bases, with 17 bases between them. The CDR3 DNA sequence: TGTGCCAGCAGTTCAATCGGACAGCCGCGATACAATGAGCAGTTCTTC. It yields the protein CASSSIGQPRYNEQFF.

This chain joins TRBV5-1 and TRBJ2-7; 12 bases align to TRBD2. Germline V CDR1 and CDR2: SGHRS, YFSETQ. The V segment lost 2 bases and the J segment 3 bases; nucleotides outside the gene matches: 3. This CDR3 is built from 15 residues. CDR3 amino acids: CASSFLTSGSYEQYF. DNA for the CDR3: TGCGCCAGCAGCTTCCTGACTAGCGGGAGCTACGAGCAGTACTTC.

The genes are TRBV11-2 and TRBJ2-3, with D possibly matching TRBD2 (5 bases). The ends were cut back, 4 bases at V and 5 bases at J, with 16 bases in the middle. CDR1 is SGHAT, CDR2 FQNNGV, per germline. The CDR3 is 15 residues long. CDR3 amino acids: CASSYLPLRGDTQYF. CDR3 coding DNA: TGTGCCAGCAGCTACCTACCCCTCCGGGGAGATACGCAGTATTTT.

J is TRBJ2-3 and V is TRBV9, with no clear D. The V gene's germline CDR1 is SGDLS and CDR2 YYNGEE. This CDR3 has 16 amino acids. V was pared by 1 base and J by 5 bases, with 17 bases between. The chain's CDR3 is CASSVRRLPGGDTQYF. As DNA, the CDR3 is TGTGCCAGCAGCGTACGGCGGCTTCCCGGCGGAGATACGCAGTATTTT. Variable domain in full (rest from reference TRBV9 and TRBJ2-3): DSGVTQTPKHLITATGQRVTLRCSPRSGDLSVYWYQQSLDQGLQFLIQYYNGEERAKGNILERFSAQQFPDLHSELNLSSLELGDSALYFCASSVRRLPGGDTQYFGPGTRLTVL.

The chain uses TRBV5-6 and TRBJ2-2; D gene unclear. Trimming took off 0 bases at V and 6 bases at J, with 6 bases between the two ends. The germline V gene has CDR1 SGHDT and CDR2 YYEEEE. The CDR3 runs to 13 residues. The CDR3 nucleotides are TGTGCCAGCAGCTTGGTGTCTTCCGGGGAGCTGTTTTTT. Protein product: CASSLVSSGELFF.

The CDR3 DNA reads TGCGCCAGCGCGGGACTAGCGGGATACGACGAGCAGTACTTC. Protein sequence: CASAGLAGYDEQYF. This chain uses TRBV5-1 with TRBJ2-7; 13 bases fit TRBD2. CDR3 size: 14 residues. CDR1 is SGHRS, CDR2 YFSETQ, per germline. V was clipped by 7 bases and J by 5 bases; unmatched bases: 6.